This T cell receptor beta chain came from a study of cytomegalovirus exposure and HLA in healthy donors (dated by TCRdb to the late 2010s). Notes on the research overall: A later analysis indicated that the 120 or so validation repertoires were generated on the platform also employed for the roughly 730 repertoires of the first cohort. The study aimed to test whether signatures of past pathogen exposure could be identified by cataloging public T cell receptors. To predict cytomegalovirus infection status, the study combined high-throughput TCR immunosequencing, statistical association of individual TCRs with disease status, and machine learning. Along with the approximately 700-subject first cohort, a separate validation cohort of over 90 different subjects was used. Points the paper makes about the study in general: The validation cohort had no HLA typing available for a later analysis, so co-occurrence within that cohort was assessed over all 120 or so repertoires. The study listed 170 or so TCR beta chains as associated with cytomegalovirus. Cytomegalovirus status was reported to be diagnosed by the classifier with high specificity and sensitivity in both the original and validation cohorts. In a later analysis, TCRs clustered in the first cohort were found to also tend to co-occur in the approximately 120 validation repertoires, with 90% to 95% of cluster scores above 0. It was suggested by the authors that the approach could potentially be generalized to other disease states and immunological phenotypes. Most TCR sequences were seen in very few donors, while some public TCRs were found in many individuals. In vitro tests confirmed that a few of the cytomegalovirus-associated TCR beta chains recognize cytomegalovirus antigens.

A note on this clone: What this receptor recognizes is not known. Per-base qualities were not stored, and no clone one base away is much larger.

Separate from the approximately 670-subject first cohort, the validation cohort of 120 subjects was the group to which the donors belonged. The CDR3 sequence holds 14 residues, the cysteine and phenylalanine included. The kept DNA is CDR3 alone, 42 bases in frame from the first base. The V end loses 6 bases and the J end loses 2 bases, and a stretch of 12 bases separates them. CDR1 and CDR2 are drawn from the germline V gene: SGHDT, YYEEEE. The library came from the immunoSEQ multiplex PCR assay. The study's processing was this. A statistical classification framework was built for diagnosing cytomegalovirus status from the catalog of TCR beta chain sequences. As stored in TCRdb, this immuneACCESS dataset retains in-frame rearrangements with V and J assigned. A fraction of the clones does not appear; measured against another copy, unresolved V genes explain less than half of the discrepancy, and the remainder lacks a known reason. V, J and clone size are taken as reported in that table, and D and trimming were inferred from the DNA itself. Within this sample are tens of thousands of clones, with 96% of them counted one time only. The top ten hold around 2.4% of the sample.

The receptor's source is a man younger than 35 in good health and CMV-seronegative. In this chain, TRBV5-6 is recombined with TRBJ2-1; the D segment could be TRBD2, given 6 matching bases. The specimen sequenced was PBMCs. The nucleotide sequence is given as TGTGCCAGCACCCTAGCGAGCCCCTACAATGAGCAGTTCTTC. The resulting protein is CASTLASPYNEQFF. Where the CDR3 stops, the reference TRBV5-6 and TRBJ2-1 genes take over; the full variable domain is DAGVTQSPTHLIKTRGQQVTLRCSPKSGHDTVSWYQQALGQGPQFIFQYYEEEERQRGNFPDRFSGHQFPNYSSELNVNALLLGDSALYLCASTLASPYNEQFFGPGTRLTVL.